The clone carrying this TCR beta chain turned up a few times. Antigen unknown. V lost 2 bases, J lost 4 bases, and 13 bases stayed unmatched. This CDR3 comprises 18 residues. Germline CDR1 is SGHAT and CDR2 is FQNNGV. The data were obtained in a study of PD-1 blockade in classical Hodgkin lymphoma. Study findings and constraints: At baseline, newly diagnosed patients reportedly showed less TCR diversity than healthy donors. Those patients who began receiving nivolumab less than 1 year after ASCT had lower diversity, and they were excluded. Complete responders had baseline diversity similar to newly diagnosed patients.

Using immunoSEQ multiplex PCR, the repertoire was profiled, and TCRdb retains in-frame clones only, with some absent. The data show around 50,000 clones, around 74% seen once. Time point denoted: cycle 4 day 1 (C4D1), after less than seven weeks of nivolumab. Relapses following autologous stem cell transplantation were seen in all patients, with brentuximab vedotin exposure varying. Patients' outcomes at their best amounted to complete response, partial response or progressive disease. The sequencing used peripheral blood mononuclear cells (PBMCs), collected before the fourth cycle of nivolumab. The chain employs TRBV11-2 and TRBJ2-7, with 11 nucleotides matching TRBD2. This clonotype was sampled from a human donor with classical Hodgkin lymphoma. DNA for the CDR3: TGTGCCAGCAGCTTATACGTGGGGGCACTAGCGGGAGTATACGAGCAGTACTTC. Its protein product is CASSLYVGALAGVYEQYF.